These 6 T cell receptor beta chains were sequenced from one sample in a study of blood T cells in healthy people across ages. Alongside a J-beta primer mix, a sample-barcoded 5' primer served in a second PCR lasting about 7 to 12 cycles. TCRdb re-called the 5' RACE reads through MiXCR, storing one row per CDR3 protein. The data hold nearly 800,000 distinct CDR3 sequences, with 25% observed a single time. These data also featured in a second study, about T cells of mothers and their children.

The sample was blood. Every receptor here comes from a boy younger than 18 in good health.

Here the CDR3 DNA reads TGTGCCAGCAGTGAGAGGGTAGCGGGGAGCACAGATACGCAGTATTTT. This sequence encodes CASSERVAGSTDTQYF. The rearrangement joins TRBV2 to TRBJ2-3; TRBD2 matches 8 bases. V lost 3 bases, J lost 0 bases, and 5 bases stayed unmatched. There are 16 residues in the CDR3. Germline V CDR1 and CDR2: SNHLY, FYNNEI.

The chain has TRBV27 and TRBJ2-3, with D perhaps TRBD2 (5 bases). The CDR3 runs 18 residues. The germline V gene encodes CDR1 MNHEY and CDR2 SMNVEV (reference sequence). Trimming stripped 7 bases from V and 4 bases from J, with 27 bases between. The CDR3 spells CASKPTPGELLWADTQYF. The CDR3 DNA reads as TGTGCCAGCAAACCCACGCCTGGGGAGCTTTTGTGGGCAGATACGCAGTATTTT.

The V call is TRBV5-1, the J call TRBJ2-5; no definite D call. V was pared by 0 bases and J by 2 bases, with 8 bases between. Germline CDR1 is SGHRS and CDR2 is YFSETQ. The CDR3 consists of 14 residues. The CDR3 sequence is CASSLVRHQETQYF. CDR3 DNA sequence: TGCGCCAGCAGCTTGGTTCGACATCAAGAGACCCAGTACTTC.

This clonotype has ten or more counts. The junction departs from the called germline gene at one end, perhaps through a read error. The rearrangement links TRBV5-1 to TRBJ2-5, with no clear D. This CDR3 contains 13 residues. Germline-derived CDR1 and CDR2 are SGHRS and YFSETQ. The CDR3 region is CASSLRLQETQYF. The CDR3 nucleotides are TGTGCCAGCAGCTTAAGGCTACAAGAGACCCAGTACTTC. Full variable domain (missing parts from reference TRBV5-1 and TRBJ2-5): KAGVTQTPRYLIKTRGQQVTLSCSPISGHRSVSWYQQTPGQGLQFLFEYFSETQRNKGNFPGRFSGRQFSNSRSEMNVSTLELGDSALYLCASSLRLQETQYFGPGTRLLVL.

This chain joins TRBV20-1 and TRBJ2-1, with no clear D. V lost 3 bases, J lost 4 bases, and 13 bases lay in between. This CDR3 contains 14 residues. Germline-derived CDR1 and CDR2 are DFQATT and SNEGSKA (reference sequence). The CDR3 sequence is CSASLPGDYNEQFF. The CDR3 coding sequence is TGCAGTGCTAGCCTCCCAGGAGATTACAATGAGCAGTTCTTC.

V is TRBV5-1 and J is TRBJ2-7; 7 bases align to TRBD1. V lost 4 bases to trimming and J lost 5 bases; unmatched junction nucleotides: 15. Germline V gene data show CDR1 as SGHRS and CDR2 as YFSETQ. The CDR3 is made up of 16 amino acids. CDR3 sequence reads: CASSHFRQGVNDEQYF. The CDR3 DNA sequence: TGCGCCAGCAGCCACTTCCGACAGGGAGTTAACGACGAGCAGTACTTC.